This T cell receptor beta chain was documented in a study of T cells in Graves' hyperthyroidism and ophthalmopathy (dated by TCRdb to between 2018 and 2020). With regard to the full study: To identify TCR V-J signatures that set the groups apart, the researchers used a discovery cohort of more than 95 patients, made up of roughly 45 with Graves' ophthalmopathy and 55 to 65 with stable Graves' hyperthyroidism. In over five Graves' hyperthyroidism patients, the study also compared T-cell repertoires from thyroid tissue with T-cell repertoires from blood. An independent validation cohort of under 20 hyperthyroidism patients and about 15 patients who later progressed to ophthalmopathy tested prospective prediction of ophthalmopathy. Following sampling, methimazole starting at 30 mg daily was given to hyperthyroidism patients, and high-dose intravenous methylprednisolone was given to ophthalmopathy patients. The 95 to 100 discovery patients were randomly split 7:3 into training and test sets. The paper reports TCR Vbeta CDR3 sequencing of fewer than 150 peripheral blood samples: 43 ophthalmopathy, under 80 hyperthyroidism and some 17 progressor patients. General findings and caveats noted by the study authors: In validation, the model predicted progression to ophthalmopathy with 55% to 71% sensitivity and approximately 72% specificity, a median of 6.5 months before onset. Sample size was not statistically predetermined, and blinding of investigators to group allocation was not performed. A model built on a 13 V-J signature distinguished ophthalmopathy from stable hyperthyroidism, reaching about 89% sensitivity and under 84% specificity in cross-validation and 80%/75% in testing. Most expanded thyroid clonotypes (frequency above 0.001) were also detected in blood, suggesting blood repertoires may reflect thyroid immune responses.

V was cut back by 4 bases and J by 1 base, leaving a gap of 8 bases between them. The CDR3 runs 13 amino acids, cysteine and phenylalanine included. The DNA shown is the 39-base CDR3, in frame from base 1. CDR1 and CDR2 (SQVTM, ANQGSEA) derive from the germline V gene. This clonotype was seen only a few times. Its antigen is still unknown. There are no base qualities to consult, and no much larger clone falls within one base. Patients with uncontrolled infections, other autoimmune diseases, pregnancy or lactation were excluded. Diagnoses relied on clinical symptoms, serum thyroxine and TRAb, thyroid ultrasound and orbital computed tomography. Trizol reagent was used to extract total RNA, and RNA quality was then checked on an Agilent 2100 Bioanalyzer. TCR beta CDR3 regions were amplified from RNA transcripts. A first-round RT-PCR of the TCR CDR3 used the HTBI primer set with the Qiagen OneStep RT-PCR kit. Libraries were constructed in a second round of multiplex PCR, after which size selection and purification were performed. The libraries were sequenced on an Illumina HiSeq2000 using paired-end 100 bp reads. Per the authors' processing: SOAPnuke was used to process the raw data, throwing out any read that contained adapters or uncalled bases, had a mean Phred below 15, or lacked an exact constant-primer or identifier match. COPE v1.2.5 was used to merge high-quality paired reads, and clonotypes were defined as unique nucleotide sequences. MiTCR v1.1 was used to align the clonotypes against IMGT TRBV, TRBD and TRBJ reference segments. The analysis included only V-J combinations with a frequency above 0.0001, which together covered over 98% of the repertoires. A TCS score was defined as the ratio of F50 (clonal expansion) to E x V (chaos), with BLOSUM62-based TCRdist applied between CDR3 peptides within each V-J. Welch's t-statistics and random forest reduced roughly 540 V-J features to 10 to 15, which were used in a naive Bayes classifier (R e1071). The similarity between thyroid and blood repertoires was quantified using the Morisita-Horn index. TCRdb's own reprocessing of the public reads used fastp at Q25 and MiXCR and kept productive beta chains. Duplicate CDR3 protein sequences are folded into a single record with the most common DNA and genes. TCRdb, not the authors, supplied the V and J calls. The sample table lists about 660,000 distinct CDR3 sequences, approximately 42% of them with a count of one. Of the sample, less than 9.5% is held by the ten largest clones.

The clonotype comes from an adult man with Graves' disease, either hyperthyroidism or ophthalmopathy (not recorded which). The sample consisted of peripheral blood or thyroid tissue (not recorded which). The rearrangement joined TRBV29-1 to TRBJ1-3; no D gene can be assigned with confidence. The nucleotides read TGCAGCGTTGCAAGTTTTTCTGGAAACACCATATATTTT. It specifies CSVASFSGNTIYF. Where the CDR3 stops, the reference TRBV29-1 and TRBJ1-3 genes take over; the full variable domain is SAVISQKPSRDICQRGTSLTIQCQVDSQVTMMFWYRQQPGQSLTLIATANQGSEATYESGFVIDKFPISRPNLTFSTLTVSNMSPEDSSIYLCSVASFSGNTIYFGEGSWLTVV.